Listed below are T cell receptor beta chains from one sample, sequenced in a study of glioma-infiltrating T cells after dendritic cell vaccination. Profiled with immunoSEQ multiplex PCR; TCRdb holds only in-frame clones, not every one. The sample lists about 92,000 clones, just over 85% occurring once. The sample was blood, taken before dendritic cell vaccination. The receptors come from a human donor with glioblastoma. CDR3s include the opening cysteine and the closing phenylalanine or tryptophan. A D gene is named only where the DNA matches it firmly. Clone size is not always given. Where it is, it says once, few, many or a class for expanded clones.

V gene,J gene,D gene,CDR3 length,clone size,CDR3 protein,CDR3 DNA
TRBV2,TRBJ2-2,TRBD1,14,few,CAISDRATGGELFF,TGTGCCATCAGCGACAGGGCGACCGGCGGGGAGCTGTTTTTT
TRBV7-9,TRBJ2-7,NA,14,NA,CASSLAEQAGEQYF,TGTGCCAGCAGCTTAGCGGAACAGGCGGGGGAGCAGTACTTC
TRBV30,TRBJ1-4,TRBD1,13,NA,CAWGTGGTEKLFF,TGTGCCTGGGGGACAGGGGGGACTGAAAAACTGTTTTTT
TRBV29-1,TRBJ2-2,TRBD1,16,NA,CSVGGDRGPNTGELFF,TGCAGCGTTGGGGGCGACAGGGGTCCGAACACCGGGGAGCTGTTTTTT
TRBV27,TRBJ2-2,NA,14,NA,CASSPDSTTGELFF,TGTGCCAGCAGCCCAGACAGTACCACCGGGGAGCTGTTTTTT
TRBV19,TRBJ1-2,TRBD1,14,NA,CASSRGQGAFGYTF,TGTGCCAGTAGTCGTGGACAGGGGGCATTTGGCTACACCTTC
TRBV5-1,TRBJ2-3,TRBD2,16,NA,CASSFSGRSSTDTQYF,TGCGCCAGCAGCTTTAGCGGGAGGAGTAGCACAGATACGCAGTATTTT
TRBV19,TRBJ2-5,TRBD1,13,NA,CASGQGAWETQYF,TGTGCCAGTGGACAGGGGGCTTGGGAGACCCAGTACTTC
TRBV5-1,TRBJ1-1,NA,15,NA,CASSLGGAMNTEAFF,TGCGCCAGCAGCCTAGGGGGGGCCATGAACACTGAAGCTTTCTTT
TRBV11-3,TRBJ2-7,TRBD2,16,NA,CASSLGLAGGRGEQYF,TGTGCCAGCAGCCTGGGACTAGCGGGGGGTAGGGGCGAGCAGTACTTC
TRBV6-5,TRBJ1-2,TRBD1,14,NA,CASSYSEGAGGYTF,TGTGCCAGCAGTTACTCGGAGGGGGCGGGCGGCTACACCTTC
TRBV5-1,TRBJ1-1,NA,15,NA,CASSFTGSENTEAFF,TGCGCCAGCAGCTTCACAGGGTCCGAGAACACTGAAGCTTTCTTT
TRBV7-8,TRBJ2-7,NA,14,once,CASSLAAGSYEQYF,TGTGCCAGCAGCTTAGCGGCAGGCTCCTACGAGCAGTACTTC
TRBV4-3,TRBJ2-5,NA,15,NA,CASSQDYDSQETQYF,TGCGCCAGCAGCCAAGATTATGACAGCCAAGAGACCCAGTACTTC
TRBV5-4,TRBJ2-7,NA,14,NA,CATSLGEARYEQYF,TGTGCCACAAGCCTGGGGGAGGCTCGGTACGAGCAGTACTTC
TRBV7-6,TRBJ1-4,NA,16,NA,CASSLGGGGPGEKLFF,TGTGCCAGCAGCTTAGGAGGGGGGGGGCCTGGAGAAAAACTGTTTTTT
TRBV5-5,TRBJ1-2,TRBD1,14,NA,CASTRDRGLYGYTF,TGTGCCAGCACCAGAGACAGGGGGCTCTATGGCTACACCTTC
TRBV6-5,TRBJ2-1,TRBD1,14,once,CASNSGTGFDEQFF,TGTGCCAGCAATTCCGGGACAGGGTTTGATGAGCAGTTCTTC
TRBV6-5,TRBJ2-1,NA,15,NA,CASNPGGKKRNEQFF,TGTGCCAGCAACCCAGGCGGGAAGAAGAGGAATGAGCAGTTCTTC
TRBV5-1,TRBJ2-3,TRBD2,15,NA,CASSLGSGGSDTQYF,TGCGCCAGCAGCTTGGGGAGCGGGGGGTCAGATACGCAGTATTTT
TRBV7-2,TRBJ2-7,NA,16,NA,CASSLVRRGRRYEQYF,TGTGCCAGCAGCTTAGTAAGGAGGGGGCGAAGATACGAGCAGTACTTC
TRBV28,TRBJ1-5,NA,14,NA,CASSLGQRNQPQHF,TGTGCCAGCAGTTTAGGGCAGCGCAATCAGCCCCAGCATTTT
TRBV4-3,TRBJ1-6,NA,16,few,CASSQVRGRGSSPLHF,TGCGCCAGCAGCCAAGTGCGGGGGCGCGGGAGTTCACCCCTCCACTTT
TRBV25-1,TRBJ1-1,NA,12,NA,CASSENGRGAFF,TGTGCCAGCAGTGAAAATGGGCGGGGAGCTTTCTTT
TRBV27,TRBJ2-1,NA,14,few,CASSLLGQNNEQFF,TGTGCCAGCAGTTTACTGGGCCAAAACAATGAGCAGTTCTTC
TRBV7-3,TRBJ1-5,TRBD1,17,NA,CASSRNARDRGAQPQHF,TGTGCCAGCAGCAGAAATGCCCGGGACAGGGGGGCTCAGCCCCAGCATTTT
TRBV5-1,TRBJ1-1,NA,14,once,CASSYATGNTEAFF,TGCGCCAGCAGCTACGCCACAGGGAACACTGAAGCTTTCTTT
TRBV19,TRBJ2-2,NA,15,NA,CASRKPPTGTGELFF,TGTGCCAGTCGCAAGCCCCCCACGGGCACCGGGGAGCTGTTTTTT
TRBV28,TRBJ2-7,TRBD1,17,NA,CASSSSFTGGASYEQYF,TGTGCCAGCAGTTCAAGCTTTACAGGGGGCGCCTCCTACGAGCAGTACTTC
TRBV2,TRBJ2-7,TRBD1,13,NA,CASGRQGSYEQYF,TGTGCCAGCGGCCGACAGGGTTCCTACGAGCAGTACTTC
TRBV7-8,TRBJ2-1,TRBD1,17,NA,CASSPRGRGQGYNEQFF,TGTGCCAGCAGCCCCAGGGGCCGGGGACAGGGGTACAATGAGCAGTTCTTC
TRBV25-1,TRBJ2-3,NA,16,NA,CASSSTIFKGTDTQYF,TGTGCCAGCAGTTCTACTATCTTTAAGGGCACAGATACGCAGTATTTT
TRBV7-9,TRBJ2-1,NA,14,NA,CASSPALELNEQFF,TGTGCCAGCAGCCCAGCGCTAGAGCTCAATGAGCAGTTCTTC
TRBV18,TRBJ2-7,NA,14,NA,CASSKEGGPYEQYF,TGTGCCAGCTCCAAGGAAGGTGGGCCTTACGAGCAGTACTTC
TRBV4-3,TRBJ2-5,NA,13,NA,CASSQVLRETQYF,TGCGCCAGCAGCCAAGTCTTGCGAGAGACCCAGTACTTC
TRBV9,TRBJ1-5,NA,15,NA,CASPPLAGSNQPQHF,TGTGCCAGCCCCCCCCTCGCAGGTAGCAATCAGCCCCAGCATTTT
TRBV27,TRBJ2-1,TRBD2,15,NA,CASSTGTSSYNEQFF,TGTGCCAGCAGCACCGGGACTAGCTCCTACAATGAGCAGTTCTTC
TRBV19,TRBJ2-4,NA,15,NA,CASTLTVLAKNIQYF,TGTGCCAGTACCCTGACAGTTTTAGCCAAAAACATTCAGTACTTC
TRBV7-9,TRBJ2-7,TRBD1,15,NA,CASSPPGQGAYEQYF,TGTGCCAGCAGCCCCCCGGGACAGGGTGCCTACGAGCAGTACTTC
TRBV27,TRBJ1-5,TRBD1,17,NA,CASSMATGNPSNQPQHF,TGTGCCAGCAGTATGGCGACAGGGAACCCTTCCAATCAGCCCCAGCATTTT
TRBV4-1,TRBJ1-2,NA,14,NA,CASSQDTGGLGYTF,TGCGCCAGCAGCCAAGATACCGGGGGGCTTGGCTACACCTTC
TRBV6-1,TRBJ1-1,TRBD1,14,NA,CASRRDSQNTEAFF,TGTGCCAGCAGGCGGGACAGCCAGAACACTGAAGCTTTCTTT
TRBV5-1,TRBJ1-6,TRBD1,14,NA,CASSEGTGETPLHF,TGCGCCAGCAGCGAAGGGACAGGGGAGACACCCCTCCACTTT
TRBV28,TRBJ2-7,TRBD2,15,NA,CASSPSGGAGYEQYF,TGTGCCAGCAGTCCTAGCGGGGGGGCGGGCTACGAGCAGTACTTC
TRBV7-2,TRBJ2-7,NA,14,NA,CASSLNRELYEQYF,TGTGCCAGCAGCTTAAACAGGGAGCTCTACGAGCAGTACTTC
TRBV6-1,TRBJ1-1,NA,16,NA,CASSEQGSRHNTEAFF,TGTGCCAGCAGTGAACAGGGGAGTCGGCACAACACTGAAGCTTTCTTT
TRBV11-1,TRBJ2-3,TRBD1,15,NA,CASSLYRGSTDTQYF,TGTGCCAGCAGCCTCTACAGGGGTAGCACAGATACGCAGTATTTT
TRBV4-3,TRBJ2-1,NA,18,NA,CASSQLTGSRGGMAEQFF,TGCGCCAGCAGCCAGTTGACAGGGTCTCGGGGGGGCATGGCTGAGCAGTTCTTC
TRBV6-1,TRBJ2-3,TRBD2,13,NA,CASNREGPDTQYF,TGTGCCAGCAATCGGGAGGGCCCCGATACGCAGTATTTT
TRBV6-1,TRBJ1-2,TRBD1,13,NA,CASSETTGFGYTF,TGTGCCAGCAGCGAAACGACAGGGTTTGGCTACACCTTC
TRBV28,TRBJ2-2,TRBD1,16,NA,CASSPRGQGNTGELFF,TGTGCCAGCAGTCCAAGGGGACAGGGGAATACCGGGGAGCTGTTTTTT
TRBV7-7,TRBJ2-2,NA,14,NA,CASSWGQNTGELFF,TGTGCCAGCAGCTGGGGACAGAACACCGGGGAGCTGTTTTTT
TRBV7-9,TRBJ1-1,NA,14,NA,CASSHDTSNTEAFF,TGTGCCAGCAGCCACGATACATCGAACACTGAAGCTTTCTTT
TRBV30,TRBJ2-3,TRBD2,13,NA,CAQEVAGTDTQYF,TGTGCCCAAGAGGTAGCGGGAACAGATACGCAGTATTTT
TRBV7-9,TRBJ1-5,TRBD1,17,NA,CASSLDFPGQGNQPQHF,TGTGCCAGCAGCTTAGATTTCCCGGGACAGGGCAATCAGCCCCAGCATTTT
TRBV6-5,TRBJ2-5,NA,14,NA,CASSYNRAQETQYF,TGTGCCAGCAGTTACAACAGGGCCCAAGAGACCCAGTACTTC
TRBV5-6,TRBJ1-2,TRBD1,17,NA,CASSRTSGTGAFYGYTF,TGTGCCAGCAGCCGTACGTCCGGGACAGGGGCCTTTTATGGCTACACCTTC
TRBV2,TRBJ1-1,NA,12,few,CASSVRVTEAFF,TGTGCCAGCAGTGTCAGGGTAACTGAAGCTTTCTTT